What follows are 27 T cell receptor beta chains derived from one specimen sequenced in a study of cytomegalovirus exposure and HLA in healthy donors. A multiplex PCR was run with 60 Vbeta primers and 13 Jbeta primers. Repertoires were generated with immunoSEQ multiplex PCR, while TCRdb's copy carries only in-frame clones and drops some. The table shows some 180,000 clones, with approximately 79% occurring only once. Material for sequencing was PBMCs. The receptors derive from a male donor in good health and CMV-seronegative.

The chain uses TRBV5-8 and TRBJ2-1; no reliable D call. V was shortened by 4 bases and J by 1 base, with 12 bases between the two germline ends. The germline V gene has CDR1 SGHTS and CDR2 YDEGEE. This CDR3 contains 15 residues. CDR3: CASSRGETSYNEQFF. In DNA form, the CDR3 reads TGTGCCAGCAGCCGCGGAGAAACATCCTACAATGAGCAGTTCTTC.

This chain links TRBV6-4 with TRBJ2-1; 9 bases line up with TRBD1. The CDR3 length is 15 residues. CDR1 and CDR2 from the germline V gene are MRHNA and SNTAGT. The junction had 8 bases not matched to a gene; V was cut back by 4 bases and J by 7 bases. The CDR3 nucleotides are TGTGCCAGCAGTGTGGAGACAGGGGGGTGGAATGAGCAGTTCTTC. Translated: CASSVETGGWNEQFF.

The J gene is TRBJ1-3, the V gene TRBV9; D is unclear. The V gene lost 0 bases and the J gene lost 0 bases, with 13 bases spanning the gap. Germline loops: CDR1 SGDLS, CDR2 YYNGEE. The CDR3 consists of 17 residues. The CDR3: CASSVGPTRLSGNTIYF. CDR3 DNA sequence: TGTGCCAGCAGCGTAGGTCCGACTCGGCTCTCTGGAAACACCATATATTTT.

J is TRBJ1-5 and V is TRBV18; D is uncertain. Germline CDR1 and CDR2: KGHSH and LQKENI. V was pared by 3 bases and J by 4 bases, with 10 bases between. The CDR3 consists of 14 residues. This chain's CDR3 is CASSPGQLNQPQHF. Written as DNA, the CDR3 is TGTGCCAGCTCACCTGGGCAGCTAAATCAGCCCCAGCATTTT.

This clone was observed a single time. This chain connects TRBV11-2 to TRBJ1-2; D is undetermined. The V end lost 5 bases, the J end lost 7 bases, and 20 bases lay between the germline ends. Germline CDR1 is SGHAT and CDR2 is FQNNGV. The CDR3 runs to 15 residues. The CDR3 region has the DNA TGTGCCAGCAGCCCCCTCGATCCGGACCGGGGTGGCTACACCTTC. It is translated as CASSPLDPDRGGYTF.

The V gene is TRBV4-1, the J gene TRBJ2-2; TRBD1 matches 7 bases. Trimming removed 1 base from V and 1 base from J; junction bases left unmatched: 0. The CDR3 totals 15 residues. Germline assignment: CDR1 MGHRA and CDR2 YSYEKL. The CDR3: CASSQGQGNTGELFF. The CDR3 DNA sequence: TGCGCCAGCAGCCAAGGACAGGGGAACACCGGGGAGCTGTTTTTT.

The chain links TRBV6-5 to TRBJ1-1; tentatively, D is TRBD1 (5 bases). The CDR3 length is 13 residues. Trimming removed 6 bases from V and 4 bases from J, with 12 bases in between. CDR1 and CDR2 from the germline V gene are MNHEY and SVGAGI. This chain's CDR3 is CASRPQGVTEAFF. The DNA of the CDR3 is TGTGCCAGCAGACCGCAGGGTGTCACTGAAGCTTTCTTT.

The chain is built from TRBV7-2 and TRBJ2-7; 8 bases are a match to TRBD2. The CDR3 spans 15 residues. CDR1 and CDR2 (germline): SGHTA, FQGNSA. With 1 base clipped from V and 2 bases from J, the junction kept 4 bases outside the gene matches. The CDR3 DNA reads TGTGCCAGCAGCTTAGAGGGTAGCGGGGCCTACGAGCAGTACTTC. Amino acid sequence: CASSLEGSGAYEQYF.

The CDR3 coding sequence is TGCGCCAGCAGTCTGAGCTCTGGGGCCAACGTCCTGACTTTC. This gives the protein CASSLSSGANVLTF. The rearrangement links TRBV10-2 to TRBJ2-6, with D unresolved. This CDR3 is built from 14 residues. V gave up 5 bases and J gave up 0 bases, with 5 bases separating them. Germline V gene sequence: CDR1 WSHSY, CDR2 SAAADI.

Only one count was recorded for this clone. The chain employs TRBV6-5 and TRBJ1-1; D is uncertain. V lost 0 bases and J lost 7, with 9 bases in between. The germline V gene has CDR1 MNHEY and CDR2 SVGAGI. This CDR3 has 13 amino acids. For the CDR3, the DNA is TGTGCCAGCAGTTACTCGGAGACTTATGAAGCTTTCTTT. It encodes CASSYSETYEAFF.

This chain uses TRBV27 with TRBJ2-7, with TRBD1 matching over 9 bases. CDR3 length equals 12 residues. Germline lookup yields CDR1 MNHEY and CDR2 SMNVEV (reference sequence). Trimming at V came to 8 bases and at J to 4 bases, leaving 3 bases not matched to a gene. CDR3 sequence: CASGDRDYEQYF. The CDR3 DNA reads TGTGCCAGCGGGGACAGGGATTACGAGCAGTACTTC.

Concerning this clone itself: The junction departs from the called germline gene at one end, perhaps through a read error. The chain recombines TRBV6-1 with TRBJ2-4; tentative D call: TRBD2 (5 bases). This CDR3 comprises 10 residues. Germline V CDR1 and CDR2: MNHNS, SASEGT. CDR3 protein: CASKGEREHF. CDR3 DNA: TGTGCCAGCAAGGGAGAGAGGGAGCACTTC.

This clone turned up a few times. The CDR3: CASSLAPGGPSYNEQFF. The CDR3 DNA sequence: TGTGCCAGCAGCTTAGCGCCCGGGGGACCCTCCTACAATGAGCAGTTCTTC. The rearrangement uses TRBV7-6 and TRBJ2-1; perhaps TRBD2 as D (6 bases). V dropped 0 bases and J dropped 0 bases, with 12 bases sitting between them. This CDR3 is 17 amino acids long. Germline CDR1 is SGHVS and CDR2 is FNYEAQ.

This clone was detected once. This rearrangement joins TRBV7-6 to TRBJ2-3, with 12 bases lining up with TRBD1. CDR1 and CDR2 (germline): SGHVS, FNYEAQ. The length of the CDR3 is 15 residues. Trimming cost V 5 bases and J 4 bases; bases outside gene matches: 4. For the CDR3, the DNA is TGTGCCAGCAGCCCCGGGACAGGGGGCGCAGATACGCAGTATTTT. The encoded protein is CASSPGTGGADTQYF.

On this clone itself: One junction end does not reproduce the germline sequence, and a read error may be involved. The CDR3 sequence: CASRTLSGWMDF. CDR3 bases: TGTGCCAGCAGAACCCTATCAGGGTGGATGGACTTC. The chain couples TRBV7-9 to TRBJ2-7, with D possibly being TRBD1 (5 bases). The CDR3 contains 12 residues. Per the germline V gene, CDR1 is SEHNR and CDR2 is FQNEAQ (reference sequence).

The chain is built from TRBV6-6 and TRBJ2-1, with a tentative D call TRBD2 (7 bases). Trimming took 8 bases from V and 8 from J, leaving 13 bases between them. CDR1 is MNHNY, CDR2 SVGAGI, per germline (reference sequence). The CDR3 extends over 12 amino acids. CDR3 region: CASGLGGDEQFF. DNA for the CDR3: TGTGCCAGCGGACTAGGGGGGGATGAGCAGTTCTTC.

The chain uses TRBV6-6 and TRBJ2-2; unclear D gene. The CDR3 has 14 amino acids. Germline loops: CDR1 MNHNY, CDR2 SVGAGI (reference sequence). The V and J ends lost 4 bases and 1 base respectively, with 7 bases between them. CDR3 bases: TGTGCCAGCAGTTCCCATCAGAACACCGGGGAGCTGTTTTTT. This sequence encodes CASSSHQNTGELFF.

This clone is a singleton in its sample. The chain employs TRBV6-1 and TRBJ1-2; weak D call: TRBD1 (6 bases). With 10 bases removed from V and 6 bases from J, the gap between germline ends came to 15 bases. Germline V lookup: CDR1 MNHNS, CDR2 SASEGT. This CDR3 contains 12 residues. The CDR3 coding sequence is TGTGCCATCACAGGGATTTACGATGGCTACACCTTC. Its protein is CAITGIYDGYTF.

J is TRBJ2-3 and V is TRBV30; 8 nucleotides agree with TRBD1. The junction had 6 bases not matched to a gene; V was cut back by 1 base and J by 3 bases. The CDR3 contains 15 residues. CDR1 GTSNPN and CDR2 SVGIG come from the germline V gene (reference sequence). The CDR3 sequence is CAWSARDRRTDTQYF. The CDR3 coding sequence is TGTGCCTGGAGTGCCCGGGACAGGAGGACAGATACGCAGTATTTT.

The chain combines TRBV12-5 with TRBJ2-2; D unclear. Germline assignment: CDR1 LGHNT and CDR2 FRNRAP. Trimming left V 3 bases short and J 3 bases short, with 11 bases between. The CDR3 length is 15 residues. CDR3 residues: CASGLGRFDTGELFF. The CDR3 coding sequence is TGTGCTAGTGGTTTAGGCAGGTTCGACACCGGGGAGCTGTTTTTT.

This clone has a handful of counts. This chain joins TRBV7-9 and TRBJ1-2; 11 bases align to TRBD1. This CDR3 has 15 amino acids. With 1 base clipped from V and 4 bases from J, the junction kept 2 bases outside the gene matches. The germline V gene encodes CDR1 SEHNR and CDR2 FQNEAQ (reference sequence). As DNA, the CDR3 is TGTGCCAGCAGCTTAGGGACAGGGGGCGGCTATGGCTACACCTTC. Protein: CASSLGTGGGYGYTF.

The chain recombines TRBV7-2 with TRBJ1-1; D is undetermined. The CDR3 covers 13 residues. V lost 2 bases and J 4 bases, leaving 8 bases between the germline ends. The V gene's germline CDR1 is SGHTA and CDR2 FQGNSA. CDR3 bases: TGTGCCAGCAGCTTAACAGAGGGCACTGAAGCTTTCTTT. It codes for CASSLTEGTEAFF.

The chain uses TRBV11-2 and TRBJ1-4; 9 bases map to TRBD1. The CDR3 has 15 residues. CDR1 is SGHAT, CDR2 FQNNGV, per germline. The V and J ends lost 5 bases and 6 bases, in that order; junction bases with no gene match: 7. CDR3 amino acids: CASSQPGQGDEKLFF. CDR3 DNA sequence: TGTGCCAGCAGCCAACCGGGACAGGGAGATGAAAAACTGTTTTTT. Drawing the rest from reference TRBV11-2 and TRBJ1-4, the complete variable domain is EAGVAQSPRYKIIEKRQSVAFWCNPISGHATLYWYQQILGQGPKLLIQFQNNGVVDDSQLPKDRFSAERLKGVDSTLKIQPAKLEDSAVYLCASSQPGQGDEKLFFGSGTQLSVL.

The chain links TRBV6-1 to TRBJ2-2; 7 nucleotides line up with TRBD2. This CDR3 region has 16 residues. Trimming took 4 bases from V and 1 from J; bases not matched to a gene: 6. The germline CDR1 and CDR2 sequences are MNHNS and SASEGT. The CDR3, as DNA: TGTGCCAGCAGTGGGTTTCGGACTAGGAACACCGGGGAGCTGTTTTTT. Protein product: CASSGFRTRNTGELFF.

The CDR3 nucleotides read TGCGCCAGCAGCCTTCAGGGGAGCACCGGGGAGCTGTTTTTT. Translation: CASSLQGSTGELFF. This sequence joins TRBV4-1 and TRBJ2-2; possible D gene TRBD1, 6 bases. The CDR3 covers 14 residues. Germline V gene data show CDR1 as MGHRA and CDR2 as YSYEKL. V was pared by 4 bases and J by 4 bases, with 10 bases between.

The V and J genes are TRBV6-1 and TRBJ1-1, with D possibly being TRBD1 (5 bases). The length of the CDR3 is 12 residues. The germline CDR1 and CDR2 sequences are MNHNS and SASEGT. The V gene lost 7 bases and the J gene lost 6 bases, with 12 bases spanning the gap. The CDR3 DNA follows: TGTGCCAGCACGATCAGGGTCCCTGAAGCTTTCTTT. This translates into CASTIRVPEAFF.

The V call is TRBV11-3, the J call TRBJ2-7, with 7 bases matching TRBD1. In germline, CDR1 is SGHNT, CDR2 YENEEA. CDR3 length: 18 residues. J was trimmed by 4 bases and V by 3 bases; bases with no gene match: 18. This CDR3 is CASSFVWGTAMPYYEQYF. Written as DNA, the CDR3 is TGTGCCAGCAGCTTTGTGTGGGGGACAGCGATGCCCTATTACGAGCAGTACTTC.